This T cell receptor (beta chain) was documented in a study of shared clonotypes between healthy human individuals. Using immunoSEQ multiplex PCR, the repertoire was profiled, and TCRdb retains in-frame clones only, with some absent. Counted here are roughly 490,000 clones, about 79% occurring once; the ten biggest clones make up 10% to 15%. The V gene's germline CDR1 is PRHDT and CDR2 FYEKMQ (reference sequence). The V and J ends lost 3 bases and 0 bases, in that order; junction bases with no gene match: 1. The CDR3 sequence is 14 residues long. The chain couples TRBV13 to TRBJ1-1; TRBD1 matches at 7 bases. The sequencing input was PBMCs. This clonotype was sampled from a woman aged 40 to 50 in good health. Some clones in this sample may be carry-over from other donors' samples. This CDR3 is CASSLTGMNTEAFF. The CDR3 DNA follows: TGTGCCAGCAGCTTGACAGGGATGAACACTGAAGCTTTCTTT.